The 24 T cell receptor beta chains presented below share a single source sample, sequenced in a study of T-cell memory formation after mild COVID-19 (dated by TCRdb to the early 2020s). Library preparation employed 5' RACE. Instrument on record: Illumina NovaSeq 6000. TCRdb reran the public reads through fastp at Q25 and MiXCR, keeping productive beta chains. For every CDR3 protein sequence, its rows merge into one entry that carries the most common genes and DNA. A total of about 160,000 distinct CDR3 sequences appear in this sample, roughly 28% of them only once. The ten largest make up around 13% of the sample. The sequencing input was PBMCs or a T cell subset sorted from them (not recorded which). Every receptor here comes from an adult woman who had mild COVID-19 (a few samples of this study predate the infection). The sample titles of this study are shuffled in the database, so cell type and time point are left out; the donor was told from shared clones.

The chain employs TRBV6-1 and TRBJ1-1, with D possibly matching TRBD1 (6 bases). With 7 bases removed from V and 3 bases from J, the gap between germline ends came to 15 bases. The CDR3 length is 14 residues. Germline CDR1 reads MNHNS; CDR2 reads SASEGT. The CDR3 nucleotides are TGTGCCAGCACCAAAGACAGGATGGACACTGAAGCTTTCTTT. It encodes CASTKDRMDTEAFF.

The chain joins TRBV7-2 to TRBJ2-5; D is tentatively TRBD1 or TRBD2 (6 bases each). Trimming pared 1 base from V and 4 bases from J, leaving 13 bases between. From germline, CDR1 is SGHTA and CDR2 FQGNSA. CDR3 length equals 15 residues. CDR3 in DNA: TGTGCCAGCAGCTTAGGGGGGGCGAGGGCAGAGACCCAGTACTTC. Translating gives CASSLGGARAETQYF.

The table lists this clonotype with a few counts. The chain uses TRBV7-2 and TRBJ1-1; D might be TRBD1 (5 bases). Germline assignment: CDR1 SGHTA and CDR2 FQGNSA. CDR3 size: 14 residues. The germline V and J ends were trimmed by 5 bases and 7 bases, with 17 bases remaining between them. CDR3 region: CASSTYRNSHEAFF. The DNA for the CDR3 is TGTGCCAGCAGCACTTACAGGAACTCCCATGAAGCTTTCTTT.

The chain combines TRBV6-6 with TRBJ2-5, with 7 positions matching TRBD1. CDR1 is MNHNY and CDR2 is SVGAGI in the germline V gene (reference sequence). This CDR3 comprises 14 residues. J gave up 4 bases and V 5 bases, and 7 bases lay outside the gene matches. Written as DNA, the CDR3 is TGTGCCAGCAGTGAACAAACAGGGGCAGAGACCCAGTACTTC. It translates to CASSEQTGAETQYF.

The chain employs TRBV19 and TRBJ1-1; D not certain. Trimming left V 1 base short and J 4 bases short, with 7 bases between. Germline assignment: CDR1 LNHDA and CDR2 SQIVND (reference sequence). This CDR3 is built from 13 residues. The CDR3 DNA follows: TGTGCCAGTAGTATAGTTGCTCCCACTGAAGCTTTCTTT. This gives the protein CASSIVAPTEAFF.

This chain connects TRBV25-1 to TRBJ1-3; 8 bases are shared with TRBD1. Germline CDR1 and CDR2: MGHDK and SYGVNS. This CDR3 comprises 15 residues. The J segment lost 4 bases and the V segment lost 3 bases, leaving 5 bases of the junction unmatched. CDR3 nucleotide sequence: TGTGCCAGCAGTGATTGGACAGGGTCAGGAAACACCATATATTTT. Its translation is CASSDWTGSGNTIYF.

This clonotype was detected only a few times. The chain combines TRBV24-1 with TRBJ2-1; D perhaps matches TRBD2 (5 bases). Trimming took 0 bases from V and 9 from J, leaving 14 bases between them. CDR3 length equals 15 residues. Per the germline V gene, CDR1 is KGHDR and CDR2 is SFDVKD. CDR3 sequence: CATSDLRGFDGEQFF. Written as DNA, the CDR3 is TGTGCCACCAGTGATTTGAGAGGGTTCGACGGTGAGCAGTTCTTC.

The CDR3 DNA sequence: TGTGCCACCAGGGGAGGATCCCAAGAGACCCAGTACTTC. It is translated as CATRGGSQETQYF. V is TRBV24-1 and J is TRBJ2-5; D might be TRBD2 (6 bases). This CDR3 is built from 13 residues. Germline CDR1 KGHDR, CDR2 SFDVKD. Trimming removed 7 bases from V and 1 base from J, with 9 bases in between.

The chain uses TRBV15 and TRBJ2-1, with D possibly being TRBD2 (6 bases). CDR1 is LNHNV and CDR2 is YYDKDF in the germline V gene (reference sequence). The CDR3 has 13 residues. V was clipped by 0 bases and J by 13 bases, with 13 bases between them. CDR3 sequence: CATSRDRRENQFF. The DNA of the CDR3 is TGTGCCACCAGCAGAGATAGACGGGAGAACCAGTTCTTC.

The CDR3 reads CATRGSTGDTQYF. The CDR3 nucleotides read TGTGCCACCAGGGGATCAACGGGGGATACGCAGTATTTT. The chain recombines TRBV24-1 with TRBJ2-3, with TRBD2 as a possible D gene (5 bases). Trimming removed 7 bases from V and 6 bases from J, with 13 bases in between. The CDR3 has 13 amino acids. Germline V CDR1 and CDR2: KGHDR, SFDVKD.

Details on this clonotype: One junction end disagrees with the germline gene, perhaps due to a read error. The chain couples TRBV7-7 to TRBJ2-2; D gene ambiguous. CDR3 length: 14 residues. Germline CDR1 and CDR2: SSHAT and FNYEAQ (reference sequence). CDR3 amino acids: CASSLADNTGELFF. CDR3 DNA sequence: TGTGCTAGCAGCTTGGCAGACAACACCGGGGAGCTGTTTTTT. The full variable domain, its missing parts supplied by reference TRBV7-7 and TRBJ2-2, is GAGVSQSPRYKVTKRGQDVTLRCDPISSHATLYWYQQALGQGPEFLTYFNYEAQPDKSGLPSDRFSAERPEGSISTLTIQRTEQRDSAMYRCASSLADNTGELFFGEGSRLTVL.

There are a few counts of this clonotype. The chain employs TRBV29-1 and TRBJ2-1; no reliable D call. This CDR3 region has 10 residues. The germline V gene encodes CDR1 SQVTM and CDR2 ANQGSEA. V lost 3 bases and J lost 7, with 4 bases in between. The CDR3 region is CSVDSNEQFF. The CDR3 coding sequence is TGCAGCGTTGACTCTAATGAGCAGTTCTTC.

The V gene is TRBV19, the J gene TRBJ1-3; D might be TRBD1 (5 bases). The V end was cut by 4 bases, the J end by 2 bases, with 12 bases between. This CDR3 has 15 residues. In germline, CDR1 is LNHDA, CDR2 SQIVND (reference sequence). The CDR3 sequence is CASSTPGRAGNTIYF. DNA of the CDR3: TGTGCCAGTAGTACCCCGGGGCGGGCTGGAAACACCATATATTTT. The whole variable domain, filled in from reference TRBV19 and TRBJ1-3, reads DGGITQSPKYLFRKEGQNVTLSCEQNLNHDAMYWYRQDPGQGLRLIYYSQIVNDFQKGDIAEGYSVSREKKESFPLTVTSAQKNPTAFYLCASSTPGRAGNTIYFGEGSWLTVV.

For the CDR3, the DNA is TGTGCCAGCAGCCCCGGGACAGCAAATGAAAAACTGTTTTTT. Its translation: CASSPGTANEKLFF. This sequence joins TRBV5-6 and TRBJ1-4, with 7 bases aligning to TRBD1. CDR3 length: 14 amino acids. In germline, CDR1 is SGHDT, CDR2 YYEEEE. With V trimmed by 4 bases and J by 5 bases, 5 bases remained unmatched.

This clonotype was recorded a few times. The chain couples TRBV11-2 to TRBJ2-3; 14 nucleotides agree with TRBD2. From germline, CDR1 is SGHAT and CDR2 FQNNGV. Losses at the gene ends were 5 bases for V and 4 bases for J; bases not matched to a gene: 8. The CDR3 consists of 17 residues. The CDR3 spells CASSPPGLAGVADTQYF. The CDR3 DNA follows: TGTGCCAGCAGCCCTCCGGGACTAGCGGGGGTGGCAGATACGCAGTATTTT. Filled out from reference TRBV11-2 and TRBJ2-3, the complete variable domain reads EAGVAQSPRYKIIEKRQSVAFWCNPISGHATLYWYQQILGQGPKLLIQFQNNGVVDDSQLPKDRFSAERLKGVDSTLKIQPAKLEDSAVYLCASSPPGLAGVADTQYFGPGTRLTVL.

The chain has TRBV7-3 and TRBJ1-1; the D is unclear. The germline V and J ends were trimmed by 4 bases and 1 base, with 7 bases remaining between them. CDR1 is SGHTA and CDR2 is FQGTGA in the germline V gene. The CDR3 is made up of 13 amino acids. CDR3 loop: CASSYSKNTEAFF. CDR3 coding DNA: TGTGCCAGCAGCTATTCCAAGAACACTGAAGCTTTCTTT.

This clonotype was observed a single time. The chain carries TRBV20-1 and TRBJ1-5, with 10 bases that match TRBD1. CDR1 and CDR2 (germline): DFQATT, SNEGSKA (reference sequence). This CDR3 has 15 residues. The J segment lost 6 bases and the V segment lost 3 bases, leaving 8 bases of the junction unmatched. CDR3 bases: TGCAGTGCTAGGACGACAGGGGGCTTTGGTCAGCCCCAGCATTTT. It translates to CSARTTGGFGQPQHF.

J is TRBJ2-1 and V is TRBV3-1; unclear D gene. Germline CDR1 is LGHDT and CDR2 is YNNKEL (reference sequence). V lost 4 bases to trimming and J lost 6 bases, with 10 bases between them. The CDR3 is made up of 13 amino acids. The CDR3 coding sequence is TGTGCCAGCAGCCGGACCTTCCCCAATGAGCAGTTCTTC. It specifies CASSRTFPNEQFF.

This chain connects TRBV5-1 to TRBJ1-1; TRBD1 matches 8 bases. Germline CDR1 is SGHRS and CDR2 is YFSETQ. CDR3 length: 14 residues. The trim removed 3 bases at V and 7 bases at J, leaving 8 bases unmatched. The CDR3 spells CASSSGQGTFEAFF. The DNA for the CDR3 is TGCGCCAGCAGCTCAGGACAGGGCACGTTTGAAGCTTTCTTT.

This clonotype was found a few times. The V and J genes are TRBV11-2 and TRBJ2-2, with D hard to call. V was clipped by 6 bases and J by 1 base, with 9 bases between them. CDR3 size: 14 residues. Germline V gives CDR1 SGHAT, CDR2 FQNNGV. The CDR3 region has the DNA TGTGCCAGCAGGATGTGGGAGAACACCGGGGAGCTGTTTTTT. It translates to CASRMWENTGELFF.

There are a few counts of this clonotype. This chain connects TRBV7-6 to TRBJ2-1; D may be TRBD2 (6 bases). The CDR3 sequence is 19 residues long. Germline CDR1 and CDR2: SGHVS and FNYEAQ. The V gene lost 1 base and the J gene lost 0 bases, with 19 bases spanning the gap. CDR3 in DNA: TGTGCCAGCAGCTTAGAACGAGGGACTTATAAAAGCTCCTACAATGAGCAGTTCTTC. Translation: CASSLERGTYKSSYNEQFF.

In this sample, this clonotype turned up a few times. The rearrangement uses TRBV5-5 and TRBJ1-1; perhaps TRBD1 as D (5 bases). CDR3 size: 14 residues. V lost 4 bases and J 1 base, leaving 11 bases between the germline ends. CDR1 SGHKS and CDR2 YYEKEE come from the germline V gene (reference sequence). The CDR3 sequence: CASSKQRGNTEAFF. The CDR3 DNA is TGTGCCAGCAGCAAGCAGAGGGGGAACACTGAAGCTTTCTTT.

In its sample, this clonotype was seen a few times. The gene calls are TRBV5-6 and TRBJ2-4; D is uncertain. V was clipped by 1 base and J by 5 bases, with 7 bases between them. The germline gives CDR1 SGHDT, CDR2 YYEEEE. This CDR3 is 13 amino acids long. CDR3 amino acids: CASSLIDQNIQYF. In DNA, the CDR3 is TGTGCCAGCAGCTTGATAGACCAAAACATTCAGTACTTC.

The CDR3 DNA is TGTGCCAGCAGGGCCACGACAGGGGCAGATACGCAGTATTTT. This translates into CASRATTGADTQYF. The V and J genes are TRBV2 and TRBJ2-3; 8 bases are shared with TRBD1. There are 14 residues in the CDR3. V trimming: 6 bases; J trimming: 4 bases; junction bases outside the gene matches: 6. Germline CDR1 is SNHLY and CDR2 is FYNNEI. The whole variable domain, remainder taken from reference TRBV2 and TRBJ2-3, is EPEVTQTPSHQVTQMGQEVILRCVPISNHLYFYWYRQILGQKVEFLVSFYNNEISEKSEIFDDQFSVERPDGSNFTLKIRSTKLEDSAMYFCASRATTGADTQYFGPGTRLTVL.